The clone carrying this TCR beta chain was detected a few times. Its specificity is not known. A single record per CDR3 protein comes from TCRdb applying MiXCR to the reads. This sample has about 200,000 distinct CDR3 sequences; more than 9% occur once, and the top ten carry approximately 4.2%. This sample stems from a study of T cell repertoires in cytomegalovirus infection. This CDR3 region has 14 residues. CDR1 SGHRS and CDR2 YFSETQ come from the germline V gene. The V and J ends lost 5 bases and 5 bases, in that order; junction bases with no gene match: 3. The study's findings and limits: The ex vivo response was dominated by HLA-C-restricted CMV-specific TCR beta clonotypes.

Specimen: PBMCs. The TCR originated in a human donor in good health (CMV status not recorded). Some clones in this sample may be carry-over from other donors' samples. The chain links TRBV5-1 to TRBJ1-6; 8 nucleotides agree with TRBD1. The CDR3 loop reads CASRDRADNSPLHF. The CDR3, as DNA: TGCGCCAGCAGGGACAGGGCTGATAATTCACCCCTCCACTTT.